This TCR beta chain comes out of a study of T cells in Graves' hyperthyroidism and ophthalmopathy. As for the study in general: Peripheral blood was secured at the point of initial diagnosis, before any treatment. Findings of the study overall: Expanded thyroid clonotypes (above 0.001) were mostly also found in blood. Ophthalmopathy was predicted by the model a median of 6.5 months ahead of onset.

Clinical symptoms, serum thyroxine, TRAb, thyroid ultrasound and orbital computed tomography established diagnosis. With regard to this clonotype: The antigen is not known. Being one base from a much bigger clone, this may be a read error.

From RNA transcripts, TCR beta CDR3 regions were amplified. Researchers ran a first-round RT-PCR on the TCR CDR3 using the HTBI primer set. TCRdb re-derived calls from the multiplex PCR reads in MiXCR, one entry per CDR3 protein. This table has about 380,000 distinct CDR3 sequences, less than 20% appearing once. There are 13 residues in the CDR3. The V gene is TRBV12-3 or TRBV12-4, the J gene TRBJ2-2; D possibly corresponds to TRBD2 (6 bases). The receptor comes from a man between 18 and 35 years old with Graves' ophthalmopathy. Sequenced sample: blood. The CDR3 DNA reads TGTGCCAGCAGCAACCCTACGGCCGGGGGGCTGTTTTTT. Encoded protein: CASSNPTAGGLFF.